These T cell receptor beta chains were read from a single sample in a study of shared clonotypes between healthy human individuals. Using immunoSEQ multiplex PCR, the repertoire was profiled, and TCRdb retains in-frame clones only, with some absent. The sample lists 950,000 to 1,200,000 clones, roughly 80% seen once, with 0.89% in the top ten. Sequenced input: memory CD4+ T cells from PBMCs. Source of these receptors: a man aged 18-30 years in good health. Some clones in this sample may be carry-over from other donors' samples. Each CDR3 is given with its conserved first and last residue. A D gene is named only where the DNA matches it firmly. Not all rows give a size; the values are once, few, many and, for expanded clones, a class.

CDR3 DNA: TGTGCCAGCAGCTTAGCCGGGACAGTTGGTAACTACGAGCAGTACTTC
CDR3 protein: CASSLAGTVGNYEQYF
clone size: -
V gene: TRBV11-1
D gene: TRBD1
J gene: TRBJ2-7

CDR3 DNA: TGCGCCAGCAGCCTAGGGACTTACTACAATGAGCAGTTCTTC
CDR3 protein: CASSLGTYYNEQFF
clone size: -
V gene: TRBV5-1
D gene: -
J gene: TRBJ2-1

CDR3 DNA: TGTGCCAGCAGCGCTCGCGATCAGCCCCAGCATTTT
CDR3 protein: CASSARDQPQHF
clone size: -
V gene: TRBV14
D gene: -
J gene: TRBJ1-5

CDR3 DNA: TGCAGCGTCACGACAGGTAATAGCAATCAGCCCCAGCATTTT
CDR3 protein: CSVTTGNSNQPQHF
clone size: -
V gene: TRBV29-1
D gene: -
J gene: TRBJ1-5

CDR3 DNA: TGTGCCAGCAGCTTAGTTTACTCTGGGGCCAACGTCCTGACTTTC
CDR3 protein: CASSLVYSGANVLTF
clone size: -
V gene: TRBV7-9
D gene: -
J gene: TRBJ2-6

CDR3 DNA: TGTGCCAGCAGCTCGGACAGGGCGAGCTCCTACAATGAGCAGTTCTTC
CDR3 protein: CASSSDRASSYNEQFF
clone size: -
V gene: TRBV5-4
D gene: TRBD1
J gene: TRBJ2-1

CDR3 DNA: TGTGCCAGCAGTGAAGTACTCGGGGGGCCAGAGACCCAGTACTTC
CDR3 protein: CASSEVLGGPETQYF
clone size: -
V gene: TRBV6-1
D gene: -
J gene: TRBJ2-5

CDR3 DNA: TGTGCCAGCAGCCGAGACCTAGCGGGAGGATACAATGAGCAGTTCTTC
CDR3 protein: CASSRDLAGGYNEQFF
clone size: -
V gene: TRBV4-2
D gene: TRBD2
J gene: TRBJ2-1

CDR3 DNA: TGTGCCAGCAGTTTGGGGGGAAACTATGGCTACACCTTC
CDR3 protein: CASSLGGNYGYTF
clone size: -
V gene: TRBV28
D gene: -
J gene: TRBJ1-2

CDR3 DNA: TGTGCCAGCAGTCTTAGCGGGGGATTCACAGATACGCAGTATTTT
CDR3 protein: CASSLSGGFTDTQYF
clone size: -
V gene: TRBV28
D gene: TRBD2
J gene: TRBJ2-3

CDR3 DNA: TGCGCCAGCAGCTTGGTTAGCGGGCCCTACGAGCAGTACTTC
CDR3 protein: CASSLVSGPYEQYF
clone size: -
V gene: TRBV5-1
D gene: TRBD2
J gene: TRBJ2-7

CDR3 DNA: TGTGCCAGCAGCTTAGTGAGGGGGGGCGGATCACCCCTCCACTTT
CDR3 protein: CASSLVRGGGSPLHF
clone size: -
V gene: TRBV7-8
D gene: -
J gene: TRBJ1-6

CDR3 DNA: TGTGCCAGCAGCCCAGGGGGCGTGAAGAACACCGGGGAGCTGTTTTTT
CDR3 protein: CASSPGGVKNTGELFF
clone size: few
V gene: TRBV7-2
D gene: TRBD1
J gene: TRBJ2-2

CDR3 DNA: TGCGCCAGCAGTGAGTCTACAGGGGCCCAGGAAAAACTGTTTTTT
CDR3 protein: CASSESTGAQEKLFF
clone size: -
V gene: TRBV10-2
D gene: TRBD1
J gene: TRBJ1-4

CDR3 DNA: TGTGCCAGCAGCTTATCCGGGAACTCCTACAATGAGCAGTTCTTC
CDR3 protein: CASSLSGNSYNEQFF
clone size: -
V gene: TRBV11-2
D gene: -
J gene: TRBJ2-1